This T cell receptor (beta chain) comes out of a study of blood T cell repertoires in COVID-19. Study-wide background: From the United States, Italy and Spain came samples of acute and convalescent COVID-19. The cDNA or gDNA used as material had been derived from T cells, B-cell-depleted T cells, or PBMCs.

Original processing notes: Scientists estimated how many nucleated cells there were by amplifying reference gene primers. Here immunoSEQ multiplex PCR was the method, and the copy in TCRdb shows in-frame clones only, minus some. That table is the source of V, J and clone size, and D and trimming were worked out from the DNA. Among around 140,000 clones, 60% to 80% were seen once, and the ten largest hold less than 2.5%. Germline CDR1 MNHNS, CDR2 SASEGT. The V and J ends lost 1 base and 4 bases respectively, with 8 bases between them. The CDR3 spans 14 residues. This clonotype was obtained from a woman aged 70-85 years with acute or convalescent COVID-19. The sequenced material came from peripheral blood. The V gene is TRBV6-1, the J gene TRBJ1-5; D unresolved. The CDR3 DNA follows: TGTGCCAGCAGTGAAGTAGCTCGGAATCAGCCCCAGCATTTT. The encoded protein is CASSEVARNQPQHF.